These 5 T cell receptor beta chains came from one sample sequenced in a study of Tregs in tolerant kidney transplant recipients. The data were produced by immunoSEQ multiplex PCR, yet TCRdb's version contains in-frame clones alone and is incomplete. This table has 50,000 or so clones, about 92% appearing once. Related graft donors supplied nonmyeloablative bone marrow transplants, and mixed chimerism was transient. The sequenced sample was CD8+ T cells from blood (PBMCs), obtained 12 months after the transplant. The receptor source for this set is a human patient who received a combined kidney and bone marrow transplant. These T cells may partly come from the graft donor.

This chain uses TRBV7-2 with TRBJ2-7; 10 bases fit TRBD2. Germline V gives CDR1 SGHTA, CDR2 FQGNSA. This CDR3 is 15 amino acids long. V shed 0 bases, J shed 4 bases, and the junction held 3 bases outside the gene matches. The CDR3 protein is CASSLASGGLYEQYF. CDR3 DNA sequence: TGTGCCAGCAGCTTAGCTAGCGGGGGGCTTTACGAGCAGTACTTC. The variable domain in full, completed from reference TRBV7-2 and TRBJ2-7, reads GAGVSQSPSNKVTEKGKDVELRCDPISGHTALYWYRQSLGQGLEFLIYFQGNSAPDKSGLPSDRFSAERTGGSVSTLTIQRTQQEDSAVYLCASSLASGGLYEQYFGPGTRLTVT.

In this sample, this clone turned up a few times. This chain joins TRBV23-1 and TRBJ1-1; 12 nucleotides line up with TRBD1. TRBV23-1 is assigned to the ORF class and has an uncertain function. The CDR3 extends over 18 amino acids. Losses at the gene ends were 2 bases for V and 4 bases for J; bases not matched to a gene: 11. CDR3 protein: CASSQMLGQGALSTEAFF. Here the CDR3 DNA reads TGCGCCAGCAGTCAAATGCTGGGACAGGGGGCGCTTAGCACTGAAGCTTTCTTT.

As concerns this clone: Within the sample, other DNA sequences also encode this same CDR3. The genes are TRBV5-1 and TRBJ2-1; maybe TRBD2 (6 bases). Germline V gives CDR1 SGHRS, CDR2 YFSETQ. CDR3 size: 15 residues. Trimming removed 3 bases at V and 1 base at J, with 11 bases between. As DNA, the CDR3 is TGCGCCAGCAGCTGGACGGGAGAATCCTACAATGAGCAGTTCTTC. Encoded protein: CASSWTGESYNEQFF.

The CDR3: CATSKEGQGASISYEQYF. The DNA for the CDR3 is TGTGCCACCAGCAAGGAGGGACAGGGGGCTTCCATCTCCTACGAGCAGTACTTC. The chain couples TRBV15 to TRBJ2-7, with 12 bases aligning to TRBD1. This CDR3 region has 18 residues. CDR1 and CDR2 (germline): LNHNV, YYDKDF (reference sequence). The V and J ends lost 4 bases and 0 bases, in that order; junction bases with no gene match: 10.

This clone has at least ten counts. The chain is built from TRBV7-9 and TRBJ1-2; 8 bases align to TRBD1. Trimming removed 3 bases from V and 8 bases from J; junction bases left unmatched: 8. This CDR3 is built from 14 residues. CDR1 and CDR2 from the germline V gene are SEHNR and FQNEAQ (reference sequence). CDR3 region: CASSLDQGAGGYTF. The CDR3 region has the DNA TGTGCCAGCAGCTTGGACCAGGGGGCTGGGGGCTACACCTTC.